This T cell receptor (beta chain) was retrieved from a study of T cells in Graves' hyperthyroidism and ophthalmopathy. Study results and caveats: Also found in blood were most expanded thyroid clonotypes above 0.001.

This clonotype was found many times. What it binds is not known. This CDR3 contains 14 residues. V was clipped by 1 base and J by 5 bases, with 14 bases between them. The germline gives CDR1 DFQATT, CDR2 SNEGSKA (reference sequence). The cohort's ophthalmopathy patients, a group with duration under 3 months, had a Clinical Activity Score of at least 3 and a NOSPECS grade of at least 4. Fresh peripheral blood, 10 ml, yielded the PBMCs. RNA transcripts served as the template for amplifying TCR beta CDR3 regions. During a first-round RT-PCR of the TCR CDR3, the HTBI primer set was used. MiXCR was run by TCRdb on the multiplex PCR reads, yielding one entry per CDR3 protein. The table has hundreds of thousands of distinct CDR3 sequences, 15% to 20% seen once.

Sequenced material: blood. The chain links TRBV20-1 to TRBJ2-5, with unresolved D. This clonotype was obtained from a middle-aged woman with Graves' ophthalmopathy. The CDR3 loop reads CSARAFDSSETQYF. The CDR3 DNA follows: TGCAGTGCTAGAGCCTTTGACTCAAGCGAGACCCAGTACTTC.